This section outlines one T cell receptor beta chain sequence together with its context. This CDR3 spans 14 amino acids. The V gene end was trimmed by 6 bases and the J gene end by 9 bases; junction bases not matched to a gene: 6. CDR1 and CDR2 (germline): MNHEY, SVGAGI. Method: immunoSEQ multiplex PCR; TCRdb's copy keeps in-frame clones and lacks some. The sample has around 85,000 clones, approximately 91% seen once. The sample belongs to a study of identifying expanded T cells in peripheral blood. The rearrangement links TRBV6-5 to TRBJ1-6; 9 bases fit TRBD1. The receptor's source is a person aged 18 to 70 in good health. The specimen sequenced was blood. As DNA, the CDR3 is TGTGCCAGCAGCCCGGGACAGGGAGTTTCACCCCTCCACTTT. Its translation: CASSPGQGVSPLHF.